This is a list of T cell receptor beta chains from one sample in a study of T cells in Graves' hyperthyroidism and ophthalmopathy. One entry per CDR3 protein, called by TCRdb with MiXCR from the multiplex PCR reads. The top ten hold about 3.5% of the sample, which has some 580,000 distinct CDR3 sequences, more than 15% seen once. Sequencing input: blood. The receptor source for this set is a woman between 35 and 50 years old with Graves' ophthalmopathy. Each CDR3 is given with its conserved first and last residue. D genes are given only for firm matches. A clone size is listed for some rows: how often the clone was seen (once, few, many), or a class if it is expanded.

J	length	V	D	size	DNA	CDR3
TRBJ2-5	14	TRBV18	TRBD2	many	TGTGCCAGCTCACCGAGCGGGGGCGGAGAGACCCAGTACTTC	CASSPSGGGETQYF
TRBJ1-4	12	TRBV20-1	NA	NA	TGCAGTGCTTCCCCTTTGGGGGAAAAACTGTTTTTT	CSASPLGEKLFF
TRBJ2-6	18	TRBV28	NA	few	TGTGCCAGCAGTTTTGTTGGTTTTGAGGGGGTTGGGGCCAACGTCCTGACTTTC	CASSFVGFEGVGANVLTF
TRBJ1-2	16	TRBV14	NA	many	TGTGCCAGCAGCCAAGGAGTGCCTACGATTGGTTATGGCTACACCTTC	CASSQGVPTIGYGYTF
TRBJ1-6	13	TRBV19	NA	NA	TGTGCCAGTAGTATAAGCTACGGCTCACCCCTCCACTTT	CASSISYGSPLHF
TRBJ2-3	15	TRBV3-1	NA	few	TGTGCCAGCAGCCGCCCACAGGGTGGCACAGATACGCAGTATTTT	CASSRPQGGTDTQYF
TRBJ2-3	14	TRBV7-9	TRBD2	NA	TGTGCCAGCAGCACTCCTGGACTAGCGGATACGCAGTATTTT	CASSTPGLADTQYF
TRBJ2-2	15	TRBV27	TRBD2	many	TGTGCCAGCAGTGTCAGCGGGACGAACACCGGGGAGCTGTTTTTT	CASSVSGTNTGELFF
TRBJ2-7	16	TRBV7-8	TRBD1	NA	TGTGCCAGCAGCCAGGGGTCGGGACAGGGGACCTACGAGCAGTACTTC	CASSQGSGQGTYEQYF
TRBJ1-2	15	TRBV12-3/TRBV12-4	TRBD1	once	TGTGCCAGCAGTGGAGAGGGACAGGGGGCTGGAGGCTACACCTTC	CASSGEGQGAGGYTF
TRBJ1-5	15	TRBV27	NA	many	TGTGCCAGCAGTTCTTGGGGGTTATCAGATCAGCCCCAGCATTTT	CASSSWGLSDQPQHF
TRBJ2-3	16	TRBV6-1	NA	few	TGTGCCAGCAGTACAGACCGAAGACTTTTCACAGATACGCAGTATTTT	CASSTDRRLFTDTQYF
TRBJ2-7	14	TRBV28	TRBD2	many	TGTGCCAGCCTCAACGGACTAGCGGCCCGCGAGCAGTACTTC	CASLNGLAAREQYF
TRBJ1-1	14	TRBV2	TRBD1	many	TGTGCCAGCATGTCGGACAGGGGGCTTAATGAAGCTTTCTTT	CASMSDRGLNEAFF
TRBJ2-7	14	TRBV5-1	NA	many	TGCGCCAGCAGCTCTACTTCCGGGCGCGACGAGCAGTACTTC	CASSSTSGRDEQYF
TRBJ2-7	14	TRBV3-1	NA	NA	TGTGCCAGCAGCACCCGGGAAAGGGGAGGCGAGCAGTACTTC	CASSTRERGGEQYF
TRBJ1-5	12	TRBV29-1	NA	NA	TGCAGCGTTGCGCAGGGCAGTCAGCCCCAGCATTTT	CSVAQGSQPQHF
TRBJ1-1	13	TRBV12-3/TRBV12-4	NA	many	TGTGCCAGCACCCAGCAGACGAACACTGAAGCTTTCTTT	CASTQQTNTEAFF
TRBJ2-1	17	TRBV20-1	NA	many	TGCAGTGCTAGAGATCCATCTAGCAGAACGGATTACAATGAGCAGTTCTTC	CSARDPSSRTDYNEQFF